This T cell receptor (beta chain) was observed in a study of T cells in Graves' hyperthyroidism and ophthalmopathy. Amplification of TCR beta CDR3 regions used RNA as the template. The TCR CDR3 first-round RT-PCR relied on the HTBI primer set. TCRdb fed the multiplex PCR reads into MiXCR, producing one record per CDR3 protein. The sample yields 300,000 to 500,000 distinct CDR3 sequences, around 14% seen once. General study findings and limits: The blood repertoire included most of the expanded thyroid clonotypes above 0.001.

The CDR3 spans 14 residues. V dropped 5 bases and J dropped 0 bases, with 12 bases sitting between them. Germline V gives CDR1 SQVTM, CDR2 ANQGSEA. This clonotype has just a few counts. Its matching antigen is unknown. The study excluded patients with uncontrolled infection, other autoimmune disease, pregnancy or lactation. The authors obtained PBMCs from about 9 ml of fresh peripheral blood. Material for sequencing was blood. The chain recombines TRBV29-1 with TRBJ2-3, with D possibly TRBD2 on 6 matching bases. The TCR originated in a woman aged 25 to 39 with Graves' hyperthyroidism. The CDR3 region has the DNA TGCAGCGTTTGGGGGGAGGCTAGCACAGATACGCAGTATTTT. Translation: CSVWGEASTDTQYF.